The 22 T cell receptor beta chains listed next were all sequenced from one sample in a study of CD8 T cells in Susac syndrome. cDNA came from roughly 0.47 to 1 ug RNA primed by random hexamers. TCRdb called the immunoSEQ multiplex PCR reads again in MiXCR, with one record for every CDR3 protein. The data hold 150,000 to 200,000 distinct CDR3 sequences, with approximately 93% observed a single time. Material: CD4+ T cells from PBMCs. The receptors shown here come from a human donor with multiple sclerosis.

This clonotype was recorded only once. The genes are TRBV12-3 or TRBV12-4 and TRBJ2-2; TRBD1 matches at 8 bases. The CDR3 contains 14 residues. Trimming cost V 5 bases and J 1 base; bases outside gene matches: 0. The CDR3 nucleotides are TGTGCCAGCAGTACAGGGGGGAACACCGGGGAGCTGTTTTTT. It encodes CASSTGGNTGELFF.

The chain uses TRBV19 and TRBJ2-2; no clear D. V lost 5 bases and J lost 2, with 9 bases in between. The CDR3 totals 14 residues. The V gene's germline CDR1 is LNHDA and CDR2 SQIVND (reference sequence). The CDR3 region is CASSDGGNTGELFF. CDR3 nucleotides: TGTGCCAGTAGTGACGGCGGAAACACCGGGGAGCTGTTTTTT. Together with reference TRBV19 and TRBJ2-2, the CDR3 gives the full variable domain: DGGITQSPKYLFRKEGQNVTLSCEQNLNHDAMYWYRQDPGQGLRLIYYSQIVNDFQKGDIAEGYSVSREKKESFPLTVTSAQKNPTAFYLCASSDGGNTGELFFGEGSRLTVL.

The chain recombines TRBV12-3 or TRBV12-4 with TRBJ2-2, with TRBD2 as a possible D gene (5 bases). The CDR3 has 12 amino acids. CDR3 sequence: CALRRAAGELFF. The CDR3 nucleotides read TGTGCTCTCCGGCGAGCGGCCGGGGAGCTGTTTTTT.

This clonotype was picked up one time. This chain links TRBV12-3 or TRBV12-4 with TRBJ1-1; 7 nucleotides align to TRBD1. J lost 3 bases, V lost 6 bases, and 7 bases had no gene match. This CDR3 spans 14 amino acids. CDR3 amino acids: CASRVTGRDTEAFF. The CDR3 DNA reads as TGTGCCAGCAGGGTGACAGGGCGGGACACTGAAGCTTTCTTT.

The rearrangement uses TRBV28 and TRBJ2-5; D may match TRBD1 or TRBD2 (6 bases each). V lost 7 bases and J lost 5, with 11 bases in between. Germline CDR1 reads MDHEN; CDR2 reads SYDVKM. The CDR3 consists of 12 residues. CDR3 loop: CASTGGAETQYF. The DNA of the CDR3 is TGTGCCAGCACCGGGGGCGCCGAGACCCAGTACTTC.

The J gene is TRBJ1-5, the V gene TRBV29-1; perhaps TRBD1 as D (6 bases). CDR1 and CDR2 from the germline V gene are SQVTM and ANQGSEA. V lost 4 bases to trimming and J lost 4 bases, with 11 bases between them. This CDR3 is 13 amino acids long. CDR3 amino acids: CSVARDTNQPQHF. CDR3 DNA: TGCAGCGTTGCCCGGGACACGAATCAGCCCCAGCATTTT.

This chain uses TRBV4-1 with TRBJ2-7, with D maybe TRBD2 (5 bases). V was trimmed by 0 bases and J by 0 bases, leaving 15 bases between them. The CDR3 runs to 17 residues. CDR1 and CDR2 (germline): MGHRA, YSYEKL. CDR3 in amino acids: CASSQEWERQSSYEQYF. CDR3 bases: TGCGCCAGCAGCCAAGAATGGGAGCGGCAGAGCTCCTACGAGCAGTACTTC.

This chain uses TRBV19 with TRBJ1-2, with a weak D call TRBD1 (6 bases). CDR1 and CDR2 from the germline V gene are LNHDA and SQIVND (reference sequence). V lost 6 bases to trimming and J lost 8 bases, with 13 bases between them. This CDR3 contains 12 residues. CDR3 sequence (DNA): TGTGCCAGTAGGGATCGTCAGGGGGGCTACACCTTC. Translating it yields CASRDRQGGYTF. Together with reference TRBV19 and TRBJ1-2, the CDR3 gives the full variable domain: DGGITQSPKYLFRKEGQNVTLSCEQNLNHDAMYWYRQDPGQGLRLIYYSQIVNDFQKGDIAEGYSVSREKKESFPLTVTSAQKNPTAFYLCASRDRQGGYTFGSGTRLTVV.

The V gene is TRBV18, the J gene TRBJ1-3; 8 positions agree with TRBD1. Germline-derived CDR1 and CDR2 are KGHSH and LQKENI. V trimming: 6 bases; J trimming: 3 bases; junction bases outside the gene matches: 7. This CDR3 has 15 residues. This CDR3 is CASSLRTGNGNTIYF. The DNA of the CDR3 is TGTGCCAGCTCCCTAAGGACAGGGAATGGAAACACCATATATTTT.

The CDR3, as DNA: TGCAGTGCTAGCCGATTGGGAGGGAAGGACAATGAGCAGTTCTTC. Encoded protein: CSASRLGGKDNEQFF. The V call is TRBV20-1, the J call TRBJ2-1; 7 nucleotides align to TRBD2. In germline, CDR1 is DFQATT, CDR2 SNEGSKA (reference sequence). The CDR3 has 15 residues. V dropped 3 bases and J dropped 5; count of bases not matched to a gene: 10.

This chain connects TRBV6-1 to TRBJ1-3, with D possibly being TRBD1 (5 bases). Germline V gene sequence: CDR1 MNHNS, CDR2 SASEGT. V lost 2 bases to trimming and J lost 1 base, with 18 bases between them. This CDR3 region has 18 residues. CDR3 amino acids: CASSEYRTDTSSGNTIYF. CDR3 DNA sequence: TGTGCCAGCAGTGAATATCGGACGGACACCTCTTCTGGAAACACCATATATTTT.

V usage is TRBV6-5 and J usage is TRBJ2-1; 15 nucleotides align to TRBD2. The germline V gene has CDR1 MNHEY and CDR2 SVGAGI. J was trimmed by 2 bases and V by 2 bases; bases with no gene match: 7. The CDR3 spans 19 residues. In nucleotides, the CDR3 is TGTGCCAGCAGTTACCTACAGGGACTAGCGGGAGGTACCTACAATGAGCAGTTCTTC. As protein: CASSYLQGLAGGTYNEQFF.

This chain connects TRBV20-1 to TRBJ2-5; TRBD2 agrees at 7 bases. The CDR3 consists of 16 residues. Trimming removed 0 bases from V and 5 bases from J; junction bases left unmatched: 12. CDR1 DFQATT and CDR2 SNEGSKA come from the germline V gene (reference sequence). This chain's CDR3 is CSARDQGGRSDETQYF. For the CDR3, the DNA is TGCAGTGCTAGAGATCAGGGCGGGAGAAGCGATGAGACCCAGTACTTC.

The rearrangement uses TRBV9 and TRBJ2-4, with 8 bases that match TRBD1. V gave up 5 bases and J gave up 7 bases; unmatched junction bases: 5. This CDR3 has 13 residues. Germline V CDR1 and CDR2: SGDLS, YYNGEE. CDR3 nucleotides: TGTGCCAGCAGTCAACAGGGGGTGAACATTCAGTACTTC. This sequence encodes CASSQQGVNIQYF.

The chain carries TRBV4-1 and TRBJ1-4, with D tentatively TRBD1 (5 bases). The CDR3 length is 15 residues. CDR1 and CDR2 from the germline V gene are MGHRA and YSYEKL. Trimming stripped 1 base from V and 2 bases from J, with 8 bases between. Written as DNA, the CDR3 is TGCGCCAGCAGCCAAGTGGGGACTACTAATGAAAAACTGTTTTTT. Translating it yields CASSQVGTTNEKLFF.

This chain joins TRBV18 and TRBJ1-1; TRBD1 might be the D (6 bases). This CDR3 is built from 16 residues. Germline assignment: CDR1 KGHSH and CDR2 LQKENI. Trimming removed 2 bases at V and 4 bases at J, with 17 bases between. The CDR3 loop is CASSPTRGGGGTEAFF. CDR3 nucleotides: TGTGCCAGCTCACCAACGCGGGGAGGGGGGGGCACTGAAGCTTTCTTT.

The gene calls are TRBV30 and TRBJ2-5; 7 nucleotides line up with TRBD1. Trimming removed 7 bases from V and 4 bases from J; junction bases left unmatched: 6. Germline V gives CDR1 GTSNPN, CDR2 SVGIG (reference sequence). The CDR3 runs 12 residues. The CDR3 DNA reads TGTGCCTCCGGTCGGGACAGAGAGACCCAGTACTTC. Its protein product is CASGRDRETQYF.

The V and J genes are TRBV28 and TRBJ1-2, with 8 bases aligning to TRBD1. This CDR3 has 16 amino acids. V shed 3 bases, J shed 6 bases, and the junction held 12 bases outside the gene matches. CDR1 is MDHEN, CDR2 SYDVKM, per germline. The CDR3 loop is CASSFPRDRGGDGYTF. CDR3 bases: TGTGCCAGCAGTTTCCCCCGCGACAGGGGAGGGGATGGCTACACCTTC.

This sequence joins TRBV28 and TRBJ1-4, with 10 bases aligning to TRBD1. CDR1 is MDHEN, CDR2 SYDVKM, per germline. J lost 8 bases, V lost 6 bases, and 9 bases had no gene match. The CDR3 contains 15 residues. The CDR3 nucleotides are TGTGCCAGCAGATACTCCGGGACAGGGGAAGAAAAACTGTTTTTT. Protein sequence: CASRYSGTGEEKLFF.

V gene TRBV9 combines with J gene TRBJ2-5; possibly TRBD1 or TRBD2 for D (5 bases each). This CDR3 contains 16 residues. CDR1 and CDR2 from the germline V gene are SGDLS and YYNGEE. Trimming removed 0 bases at V and 5 bases at J, with 17 bases between. CDR3 nucleotide sequence: TGTGCCAGCAGCGTAGATGGAAGGGGCAGGGAGGAGACCCAGTACTTC. Translated, it gives CASSVDGRGREETQYF.

This clonotype has a handful of counts. The chain joins TRBV24-1 to TRBJ2-5; D uncertain. Germline CDR1 KGHDR, CDR2 SFDVKD. The V end lost 2 bases, the J end lost 5 bases, and 20 bases lay between the germline ends. CDR3 length: 17 amino acids. The CDR3 region has the DNA TGTGCCACCAGTGATTCCTTCCACCCGGGCGGTTTGGAGACCCAGTACTTC. It codes for CATSDSFHPGGLETQYF.

The chain has TRBV9 and TRBJ2-2; D unresolved. Deletions cut 0 bases from V and 6 bases from J, with 18 bases between. This CDR3 is 17 amino acids long. Per germline, CDR1 SGDLS and CDR2 YYNGEE. The DNA for the CDR3 is TGTGCCAGCAGCGTAGCTTCTAGACCGGACGAGTCCGGGGAGCTGTTTTTT. Translating gives CASSVASRPDESGELFF.